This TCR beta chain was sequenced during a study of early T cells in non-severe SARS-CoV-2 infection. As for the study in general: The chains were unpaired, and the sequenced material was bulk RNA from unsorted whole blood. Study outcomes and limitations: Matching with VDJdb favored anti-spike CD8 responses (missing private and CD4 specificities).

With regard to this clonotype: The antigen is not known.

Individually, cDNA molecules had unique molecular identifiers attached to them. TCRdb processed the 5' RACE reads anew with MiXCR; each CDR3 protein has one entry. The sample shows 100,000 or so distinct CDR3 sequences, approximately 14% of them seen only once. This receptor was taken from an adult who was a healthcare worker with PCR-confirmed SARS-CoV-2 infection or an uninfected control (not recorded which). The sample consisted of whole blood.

The CDR3 DNA reads as TGTGCCAGCAGTTACAGGGTTTCTGGAAACACCATATATTTT. Translation: CASSYRVSGNTIYF. V is TRBV28 and J is TRBJ1-3; the D gene is possibly TRBD1 (6 bases). Germline V CDR1 and CDR2: MDHEN, SYDVKM. The CDR3 extends over 14 amino acids. The V end lost 4 bases, the J end lost 1 base, and 8 bases lay between the germline ends.